The source of this T cell receptor (beta chain) is a study of cytomegalovirus exposure and HLA in healthy donors (dated by TCRdb to 2016 to 2017). Regarding the complete study: An earlier analysis of some 600 of the donors reported 250 to 300 Gb of sequence data and 90 million to 120 million unique TCR beta sequences obtained from roughly 170 million T cells. About 280 gigabases of sequencing data and about 92 million unique TCR sequences made up an early release that covered several hundred HLA-typed donors. Among the approximately 420 genotyped donors, approximately 82% belonged to the genetic ancestry cluster associated with self-reported Caucasian donors. The study aimed to test whether cataloging public T cell receptors could reveal signatures of past pathogen exposure. The study profiled the T cell repertoires of about 720 subjects by immunosequencing and related them to cytomegalovirus serostatus. A separate validation cohort of 90 to 150 different subjects was used in addition to the 666-subject first cohort. To predict cytomegalovirus infection status, the study brought together high-throughput TCR immunosequencing, statistical association of individual TCRs with disease status, and machine learning. A later analysis re-examined previously published TCR beta repertoires from just over 650 donors and added high-resolution HLA genotyping to investigate patterns of TCR occurrence. Rather than using new phenotypic data, the later analysis identified candidate immune exposures from TCR beta sequences and from how often those sequences occurred across donors. An earlier analysis of a few hundred of the donors applied high-throughput TCR beta sequencing to assess whether each TCR beta V gene segment acted as functional or pseudogenic. Donor age, sex, ethnicity and CMV serostatus were compiled alongside the repertoire data. A later genetic analysis took genome-wide SNP genotypes for about 65% of the roughly 670 donors and used that subset as a discovery cohort. All discovery cohort repertoires had been generated using a single sequencing platform. Both class I and class II loci were covered by HLA typing, at four-digit resolution. Typing coverage varied by locus: about 629-630 donors for A, B, C, DRB1 and DQB1; approximately 500 for DQA1; about 600 for DPA1; 400 to 480 for DPB1. Because of strong linkage in the cohort, roughly five DR-DQ haplotypes were treated as single units for association and clustering. Among around 400 genotyped donors of the cohort, an average of roughly 240,000 unique TCR beta nucleotide sequences were sequenced per donor, about a sixth of them non-productive. Study-wide conclusions, independent of this receptor: Roughly uniform sequencing depth across donors was assumed in presence/absence analyses, although this assumption may not hold. The study gave a list of around 170 TCR beta chains associated with cytomegalovirus. Compared with the approximately 710-donor mean, donors in an Asian-associated ancestry cluster had fewer N-insertions in productive TCRs, according to a later genetic analysis. In a later analysis, HLA-associated TCR beta chains showed more clonal expansion and lower generation probabilities than non-associated chains that were equally common. V-gene and J-gene trimming of TCR beta chains was associated with a missense DCLRE1C variant in a later genetic analysis, and the association was replicated in an independent cohort. A further reported finding was that TCR beta sequences accurately predicted the HLA-A and HLA-B alleles for most subjects in the first cohort. Correlated functional status among segregating V segments might reflect linkage disequilibrium, but an unknown experimental factor could not be ruled out. In a later analysis, the rate of TCR association differed among HLA loci, with DRB1 alleles having the most associated TCRs and HLA-C alleles having the fewest. Because counts were too low, roughly 17 rarely observed V segments, including chromosome 9 orphons, were left out of the earlier analysis of over 550 of the donors. According to a later analysis, parvovirus B19, influenza, CMV and Epstein-Barr virus appeared linked to several top co-occurrence clusters. Because HLA typing was unavailable for some donors at each locus, only the typed subset was used in association tests. The classifier was reported to diagnose cytomegalovirus status with high specificity and sensitivity in both the original cohort and the validation cohort. The only immune exposure information available for the cohort was CMV serostatus. Some IMGT-functional V segments, including TRBV6-2 and TRBV6-3, could not be told apart with the 87-base-pair reads, so those segments were excluded. In an earlier analysis of roughly 560 of the donors, most TCR beta V segments were observed in productive rearrangements about 87% or about 30% of the time, broadly matching IMGT annotations. Three of the identified cytomegalovirus-associated TCR beta chains were confirmed in vitro to be specific for cytomegalovirus antigens. At a false discovery rate of 0.05, a later analysis linked 15,000 to 20,000 TCR beta sequences to specific HLA alleles. It was suggested by the authors that the approach could potentially be generalized to other disease states and immunological phenotypes. Most CMV-associated TCR beta chains appeared to be HLA-restricted in a later analysis, and the HLA associations seemed to be driven largely by CMV exposure. A group of highly shared sequence variants was considered likely to be a technical artifact of the sequencing pipeline. Across donors, most TCR sequences were observed very rarely, whereas some public TCRs were present in many individuals. When HLA alleles, especially DR and DQ, strongly co-occurred, TCR associations were difficult to assign to individual alleles. In this cohort, only TCR beta chains were sequenced, and detectable features were limited by the absence of alpha or paired-chain data.

The cohort was made up of approximately 700 healthy bone marrow donors. Cohort members were all nominally healthy when sampled, although unrecorded immune exposures were likely present. The donor was CMV seronegative and was included in the group of 352 seronegative cohort members. A peripheral blood sample was provided by each donor, and peripheral blood mononuclear cells were used for TCR beta sequencing. The Qiagen DNeasy Blood Extraction Kit was used to extract genomic DNA from the blood cell samples. Library prep was done by the immunoSEQ multiplex PCR assay. The multiplex PCR relied on a mix of 60 forward primers for TCR Vbeta segments and 13 reverse primers for TCR Jbeta segments. A multiplex PCR assay on genomic DNA amplified the CDR3 region of rearranged TCR beta genes. The Illumina HiSeq System was used to sequence the amplified TCR beta libraries as 87-base-pair reads. The original methods were these. Across the 670 or so repertoires, a later analysis counted about 81 million unique TCR beta chains, 9.5 million to 12 million of which were shared by at least two donors. Raw reads were error-corrected and collapsed into unique sequences with a nearest-neighbor algorithm that merged closely related sequences to remove PCR and sequencing errors. To assign V, D and J gene segments, CDR3 sequences were aligned to IMGT reference sequences. For a sequence to be retained, a match of at least six nucleotides to both a V gene segment and a J gene segment was required. Rearrangements were called productive when the CDR3 lacked stop codons and stayed in frame with V and J; all others were non-productive. CDR3 was defined by IMGT convention, running from the second conserved V-encoded cysteine to the conserved J-encoded phenylalanine. The earlier analysis of some 580 of the donors excluded any sequence lacking an unambiguous match to a single V gene segment. In an earlier analysis of around 590 of the donors, a V segment was called functional when productive rearrangements were above 56.7%, and segregating when the standard deviation between donors exceeded 5%. To diagnose cytomegalovirus status from the catalog of TCR beta chain sequences, a statistical classification framework was built. V and J gene assignment, in a later analysis, came from comparing TCR nucleotide sequences with IMGT/GENE-DB human TR gene sequences. The TCRdist pipeline was used in a later analysis to assign CDR3 sequences and most-parsimonious VDJ recombination scenarios. In a later analysis, each TCR beta chain was defined by its CDR3 amino acid sequence together with its V-gene family, and reads without a unique V-gene family were excluded. As a way to deal with suspected cross-contamination and a sequencing artifact, a later analysis dropped approximately 590 nucleotide sequences that were highly shared and had low generation probability. For each public chain, a later analysis derived a clonal expansion index from normalized ranks of inferred template counts within each repertoire. In a later analysis, generation probabilities were computed using a VDJ recombination model fitted to out-of-frame rearrangements, and the results were checked against IGoR. In a later analysis, TCR-TCR, TCR-HLA and TCR-CMV co-occurrence was scored with hypergeometric tests, and a repertoire-size bias correction was applied to TCR pairs. To estimate false discovery rates, a later analysis permuted the HLA or CMV assignments 20 times. In a later analysis, co-occurring TCRs were grouped using DBSCAN, with TCRdist sequence similarity added in when clustering inside HLA-allele-positive subsets. Repertoires with fewer than 30,000 or more than 120,000 public chains, plus five repertoires with anomalous nucleotide sharing, were excluded from co-occurrence clustering. The immuneACCESS repertoire file appears here via TCRdb, limited to in-frame rearrangements. These files lack a portion of the clones; in checked studies, under half of the deficit traces to unresolved V genes, and the cause of the others is not known. That table furnishes V, J and clone size, whereas the DNA furnished D and trimming. The sample has roughly 240,000 clones on record, 85% of them singletons. The ten largest clones add up to around 0.22% of the sample.

As concerns this clone: Its antigen specificity is not known. One base away there is no much larger clone; base qualities are not given.

Trimming removed 3 bases from V and 7 bases from J, leaving 10 bases between the germline ends. The CDR3 runs 14 amino acids, cysteine and phenylalanine included. The kept DNA is CDR3 alone, 42 bases in frame from the first base. From a lookup of the germline V gene, CDR1 and CDR2 are SGHVS and FNYEAQ. The clonotype originates from a girl aged 2-9 years in good health and CMV-seronegative. Sequences were obtained from PBMCs. The rearrangement combines TRBV7-6 with TRBJ1-6; a weak D assignment points to TRBD1 (5 bases agree). The nucleotide sequence reads as follows: TGTGCCAGCAGCTTGACAGCTTTCAATTCACCCCTCCACTTT. It encodes CASSLTAFNSPLHF. Where the CDR3 stops, the reference TRBV7-6 and TRBJ1-6 genes take over; the full variable domain is GAGVSQSPRYKVTKRGQDVALRCDPISGHVSLYWYRQALGQGPEFLTYFNYEAQQDKSGLPNDRFSAERPEGSISTLTIQRTEQRDSAMYRCASSLTAFNSPLHFGNGTRLTVT.